Below, 24 T cell receptor beta chains from the same sample are listed, as sequenced in a study of T cells in Graves' hyperthyroidism and ophthalmopathy. Researchers took RNA transcripts and amplified the TCR beta CDR3 regions from them. When the TCR CDR3 underwent first-round RT-PCR, the HTBI primer set was used. TCRdb re-called the multiplex PCR reads with MiXCR, one entry per CDR3 protein. The sample lists 600,000 or so distinct CDR3 sequences, 15% to 20% occurring once. Sequenced material: blood. These receptors came from a woman in her thirties with Graves' hyperthyroidism.

The genes are TRBV7-3 and TRBJ2-5, with 7 nucleotides matching TRBD2. The CDR3 is made up of 13 amino acids. Per the germline V gene, CDR1 is SGHTA and CDR2 is FQGTGA. V was pared by 4 bases and J by 4 bases, with 3 bases of the junction left unmatched. In DNA, the CDR3 is TGTGCCAGCAGCTGGACTAGTATAGAGACCCAGTACTTC. Translating it yields CASSWTSIETQYF.

This clonotype occurred many times. V and J are TRBV20-1 and TRBJ1-1, with a tentative D call TRBD1 (6 bases). This CDR3 spans 15 amino acids. CDR1 is DFQATT, CDR2 SNEGSKA, per germline (reference sequence). With 7 bases removed from V and 5 bases from J, the gap between germline ends came to 23 bases. This CDR3 reads CSGARTVFAGTEAFF. CDR3 coding DNA: TGCAGTGGGGCTAGGACAGTTTTTGCTGGGACTGAAGCTTTCTTT.

This clonotype occurred once. The V call is TRBV13, the J call TRBJ1-2; D may be TRBD1 (5 bases). The CDR3 extends over 15 amino acids. In germline, CDR1 is PRHDT, CDR2 FYEKMQ (reference sequence). The ends were cut back, 4 bases at V and 8 bases at J, with 20 bases in the middle. The CDR3 protein is CASSSGQQVWDGYTF. The DNA of the CDR3 is TGTGCCAGCAGCTCAGGCCAACAGGTTTGGGACGGCTACACCTTC.

The chain combines TRBV9 with TRBJ2-3, with D perhaps matching TRBD2 (5 bases). CDR3 length: 14 residues. Germline CDR1 is SGDLS and CDR2 is YYNGEE. V was cut by 0 bases and J by 4 bases, with 9 bases left in between. CDR3 nucleotides: TGTGCCAGCAGCGTAGTGCCGGAGGCAGATACGCAGTATTTT. Residues: CASSVVPEADTQYF.

This clonotype was detected many times. V usage is TRBV28 and J usage is TRBJ1-6, with no clear D. The V and J ends lost 7 bases and 7 bases respectively, with 11 bases between them. The CDR3 totals 13 residues. The germline V gene has CDR1 MDHEN and CDR2 SYDVKM. CDR3 amino acids: CASNPIRNSPLHF. The CDR3 DNA is TGTGCCAGCAACCCGATTCGGAATTCACCCCTCCACTTT. Together with reference TRBV28 and TRBJ1-6, the CDR3 gives the full variable domain: DVKVTQSSRYLVKRTGEKVFLECVQDMDHENMFWYRQDPGLGLRLIYFSYDVKMKEKGDIPEGYSVSREKKERFSLILESASTNQTSMYLCASNPIRNSPLHFGNGTRLTVT.

This clonotype has a count of ten or more. This sequence joins TRBV28 and TRBJ2-5, with TRBD2 identical over 13 bases. CDR1 and CDR2 from the germline V gene are MDHEN and SYDVKM. The ends lost 6 bases at V and 4 bases at J; junction bases unmatched: 5. The CDR3 runs to 15 residues. In DNA form, the CDR3 reads TGTGCCAGCAGAGGACTAGCGGGAGTCGTAGAGACCCAGTACTTC. Residues: CASRGLAGVVETQYF.

This clonotype showed up many times. This chain joins TRBV5-1 and TRBJ2-1, with TRBD2 matching over 10 bases. Germline V CDR1 and CDR2: SGHRS, YFSETQ. V shed 1 base, J shed 9 bases, and the junction held 10 bases outside the gene matches. CDR3 length equals 16 residues. CDR3 in amino acids: CASSLPGLASGSEQFF. The DNA for the CDR3 is TGCGCCAGCAGCTTGCCGGGACTAGCGTCGGGCAGTGAGCAGTTCTTC. Full variable domain (missing parts from reference TRBV5-1 and TRBJ2-1): KAGVTQTPRYLIKTRGQQVTLSCSPISGHRSVSWYQQTPGQGLQFLFEYFSETQRNKGNFPGRFSGRQFSNSRSEMNVSTLELGDSALYLCASSLPGLASGSEQFFGPGTRLTVL.

This clonotype occurred many times. This chain links TRBV28 with TRBJ2-7; D is possibly TRBD2 (6 bases). The CDR3 has 15 residues. V lost 5 bases and J 0 bases, leaving 14 bases between the germline ends. CDR1 and CDR2 (germline): MDHEN, SYDVKM. CDR3 amino acids: CASSEAGTGSYEQYF. Written as DNA, the CDR3 is TGTGCCAGCAGTGAAGCCGGGACTGGCTCCTACGAGCAGTACTTC. The full variable domain, with the rest looked up from reference TRBV28 and TRBJ2-7, is DVKVTQSSRYLVKRTGEKVFLECVQDMDHENMFWYRQDPGLGLRLIYFSYDVKMKEKGDIPEGYSVSREKKERFSLILESASTNQTSMYLCASSEAGTGSYEQYFGPGTRLTVT.

At least ten counts were recorded for this clonotype. The rearrangement links TRBV7-2 to TRBJ2-3; weak D call: TRBD2 (6 bases). From germline, CDR1 is SGHTA and CDR2 FQGNSA. The CDR3 length is 18 residues. V lost 1 base to trimming and J lost 2 bases, with 19 bases between them. CDR3 sequence (DNA): TGTGCCAGCAGCTTAGTAAGGGTGTTGCGGGAACTCACAGATACGCAGTATTTT. This sequence encodes CASSLVRVLRELTDTQYF.

This clonotype was counted only a few times. The rearrangement links TRBV10-3 to TRBJ2-3, with 8 bases matching TRBD1. The CDR3 is 18 residues long. The J segment lost 0 bases and the V segment lost 6 bases, leaving 14 bases of the junction unmatched. Per the germline V gene, CDR1 is ENHRY and CDR2 is SYGVKD. CDR3 loop: CAISTGTGRGTSTDTQYF. In DNA form, the CDR3 reads TGTGCCATCAGCACCGGGACAGGAAGGGGTACTAGCACAGATACGCAGTATTTT.

This clonotype was seen ten or more times. V is TRBV10-3 and J is TRBJ1-1; D is uncertain. V was pared by 2 bases and J by 2 bases, with 6 bases between. CDR1 and CDR2 (germline): ENHRY, SYGVKD. There are 13 residues in the CDR3. CDR3 sequence (DNA): TGTGCCATCAGTGAGGTCAGCAACACTGAAGCTTTCTTT. This encodes CAISEVSNTEAFF.

The V and J genes are TRBV11-2 and TRBJ2-7; 8 nucleotides match TRBD1. Trimming at V came to 3 bases and at J to 3 bases, leaving 4 bases not matched to a gene. This CDR3 spans 14 amino acids. The germline V gene encodes CDR1 SGHAT and CDR2 FQNNGV. CDR3 residues: CASSFTQGGYEQYF. CDR3 nucleotides: TGTGCCAGCAGCTTCACACAGGGGGGCTACGAGCAGTACTTC.

The sample holds many counts of this clonotype. The rearrangement joins TRBV28 to TRBJ2-6; possibly TRBD2 for D (5 bases). This CDR3 contains 16 residues. Between the trimmed V and J ends, which lost 1 base and 2 bases, there was a span of 9 bases. Per the germline V gene, CDR1 is MDHEN and CDR2 is SYDVKM. The CDR3 loop reads CASSLLWGAGANVLTF. DNA for the CDR3: TGTGCCAGCAGTTTATTATGGGGAGCTGGGGCCAACGTCCTGACTTTC.

This clonotype came up many times. V and J are TRBV5-1 and TRBJ2-1, with D possibly being TRBD1 (5 bases). V lost 4 bases and J lost 0, with 14 bases in between. Germline V lookup: CDR1 SGHRS, CDR2 YFSETQ. The CDR3 loop spans 16 amino acids. This chain's CDR3 is CASSPDKLSSYNEQFF. DNA for the CDR3: TGCGCCAGCAGCCCGGACAAATTGAGCTCCTACAATGAGCAGTTCTTC.

This clonotype has a count of ten or more. V and J are TRBV27 and TRBJ2-5; D unclear. Trimming stripped 0 bases from V and 3 bases from J, with 11 bases between. CDR1 and CDR2 (germline): MNHEY, SMNVEV (reference sequence). The CDR3 covers 15 residues. CDR3 sequence reads: CASSLSGWDKETQYF. The CDR3 DNA reads TGTGCCAGCAGTTTATCAGGGTGGGATAAAGAGACCCAGTACTTC.

This clonotype was observed many times. This rearrangement joins TRBV30 to TRBJ2-5; 7 bases agree with TRBD1. The CDR3 is 12 residues long. From germline, CDR1 is GTSNPN and CDR2 SVGIG (reference sequence). Trimming took 4 bases from V and 5 from J; bases not matched to a gene: 4. The CDR3 here is CAWTTGWETQYF. The CDR3 DNA sequence: TGTGCCTGGACGACAGGGTGGGAGACCCAGTACTTC.

This clonotype was seen only a few times. This chain joins TRBV5-6 and TRBJ1-5, with D perhaps TRBD1 (5 bases). Trimming took 3 bases from V and 9 from J, leaving 7 bases between them. Looked up from germline, CDR1 is SGHDT and CDR2 is YYEEEE. CDR3 length equals 11 residues. For the CDR3, the DNA is TGTGCCAGCAGCTATGGGGGGCCCCAGCATTTT. Protein sequence: CASSYGGPQHF.

This clonotype was recorded at least ten times. J is TRBJ1-5 and V is TRBV2, with a possible D match to TRBD1 (5 bases). The CDR3 loop spans 14 amino acids. CDR1 is SNHLY and CDR2 is FYNNEI in the germline V gene. V lost 9 bases and J 2 bases, leaving 14 bases between the germline ends. CDR3 in amino acids: CASHVGAGNQPQHF. CDR3 DNA sequence: TGTGCCAGTCACGTCGGGGCAGGCAATCAGCCCCAGCATTTT.

There are many counts of this clonotype. The CDR3 region is CASSQAGGLAGVYEQYF. CDR3 bases: TGTGCCAGCAGCCAAGCGGGTGGACTAGCGGGAGTTTACGAGCAGTACTTC. The V call is TRBV3-1, the J call TRBJ2-7; 13 bases are a match to TRBD2. The germline CDR1 and CDR2 sequences are LGHDT and YNNKEL (reference sequence). CDR3 length: 17 residues. With 1 base clipped from V and 4 bases from J, the junction kept 7 bases outside the gene matches.

This clonotype was seen at least ten times. The V gene is TRBV6-1, the J gene TRBJ2-7, with TRBD1 matching over 7 bases. V lost 8 bases, J lost 3 bases, and 13 bases stayed unmatched. This CDR3 has 15 residues. Per germline, CDR1 MNHNS and CDR2 SASEGT. Written as DNA, the CDR3 is TGTGCCAGCTTAGCCGCGACAGGGTTCGGCTACGAGCAGTACTTC. It codes for CASLAATGFGYEQYF.

The V gene is TRBV10-3, the J gene TRBJ2-7; D uncertain. V was pared by 8 bases and J by 4 bases, with 12 bases between. This CDR3 comprises 12 residues. Per the germline V gene, CDR1 is ENHRY and CDR2 is SYGVKD. The CDR3 sequence is CAIGEGGYEQYF. CDR3 nucleotides: TGTGCCATCGGCGAAGGTGGGTACGAGCAGTACTTC.

This clonotype was recorded a few times. The gene calls are TRBV19 and TRBJ1-2; 8 nucleotides agree with TRBD1. Germline CDR1 reads LNHDA; CDR2 reads SQIVND (reference sequence). V shed 7 bases, J shed 5 bases, and the junction held 3 bases outside the gene matches. This CDR3 spans 12 amino acids. CDR3 loop: CASTGQEYGYTF. The CDR3, as DNA: TGTGCCAGTACGGGACAGGAGTATGGCTACACCTTC.

The table lists this clonotype with a few counts. V and J are TRBV5-1 and TRBJ1-1; D is uncertain. Germline CDR1 and CDR2: SGHRS and YFSETQ. The CDR3 extends over 16 amino acids. Between the trimmed V and J ends, which lost 0 bases and 0 bases, there was a span of 12 bases. Here the CDR3 reads CASSLAKQRLNTEAFF. The CDR3 DNA reads as TGCGCCAGCAGCTTGGCCAAGCAGCGTCTGAACACTGAAGCTTTCTTT.

This clonotype has ten or more counts. The rearrangement joins TRBV3-1 to TRBJ2-1; TRBD2 agrees at 11 bases. Trimming took 3 bases from V and 0 from J; bases not matched to a gene: 7. Germline values: CDR1 LGHDT, CDR2 YNNKEL (reference sequence). The CDR3 contains 18 residues. The CDR3 reads CASSQGLAAPTSYNEQFF. In DNA, the CDR3 is TGTGCCAGCAGCCAGGGACTAGCGGCTCCTACCTCCTACAATGAGCAGTTCTTC.